This entry lists 2 T cell receptor beta chains sequenced from one sample in a study of T cell changes during pregnancy in multiple sclerosis. Generated by immunoSEQ multiplex PCR, the TCRdb table keeps only in-frame clones and is missing some. This table holds tens of thousands of clones, 94% found once. The sequencing used peripheral blood, collected in the third trimester of pregnancy. These receptors were collected from a female donor with multiple sclerosis, enrolled in a pregnancy study.

The chain carries TRBV28 and TRBJ1-5; perhaps TRBD1 as D (6 bases). There are 15 residues in the CDR3. Germline values: CDR1 MDHEN, CDR2 SYDVKM. Trimming removed 7 bases from V and 0 bases from J, with 13 bases in between. CDR3: CASTRTVYSNQPQHF. The CDR3 region has the DNA TGTGCCAGCACCCGGACAGTTTATAGCAATCAGCCCCAGCATTTT.

The gene calls are TRBV6-1 and TRBJ2-7, with D possibly being TRBD2 (6 bases). The germline V gene has CDR1 MNHNS and CDR2 SASEGT. Trimming stripped 10 bases from V and 0 bases from J, with 13 bases between. This CDR3 comprises 13 residues. For the CDR3, the DNA is TGTGCCACCTTCAATAGCGGCTCCTACGAGCAGTACTTC. Translated: CATFNSGSYEQYF.